Given below is one T cell receptor beta chain in context. Antigen specificity is unknown. The CDR3 contains 14 residues. Per the germline V gene, CDR1 is SGHRS and CDR2 is YFSETQ. The ends lost 0 bases at V and 4 bases at J; junction bases unmatched: 3. The data derive from a study of CD8 T cells in ankylosing spondylitis. Findings and limits, study-wide: The study looked at matched synovial fluid samples from ankylosing spondylitis patients. Disease-linked clones were reported to be significantly enriched there. Seemingly distinctive of ankylosing spondylitis blood was a TCR beta motif formed by eight highly homologous variants.

By quantitative 5'-RACE with molecular barcodes, the TCR beta libraries were made. TCRdb analysed the 5' RACE reads with MiXCR anew, one entry per CDR3 protein. The sample includes around 250,000 distinct CDR3 sequences, over 30% of them seen just once. Source material: blood, either unsorted or a sorted T cell fraction (not recorded which). The chain recombines TRBV5-1 with TRBJ2-7; 8 bases fit TRBD2. This TCR came from a male donor with ankylosing spondylitis or in good health (not recorded which). The CDR3 region has the DNA TGCGCCAGCAGCTTGGATGCGGGGGGTTACGAGCAGTACTTC. As protein: CASSLDAGGYEQYF.